Presented here are 24 T cell receptor beta chains from one specimen sequenced in a study of blood T cell repertoires in COVID-19. Only in-frame clones appear in the TCRdb table, and some are missing; sequencing was by immunoSEQ multiplex PCR. Of some 240,000 clones listed, 75% to 90% are singletons. Sequenced input: peripheral blood. These receptors all come from a woman aged 70-85 years with COVID-19, enrolled during active disease.

The chain is built from TRBV2 and TRBJ1-2; tentatively, D is TRBD1 (6 bases). Germline V gene data show CDR1 as SNHLY and CDR2 as FYNNEI. Between the trimmed V and J ends, which lost 4 bases and 4 bases, there was a span of 13 bases. This CDR3 is 14 amino acids long. DNA of the CDR3: TGTGCCAGCAGTGTTGGCAGGGGAAGCTATGGCTACACCTTC. It codes for CASSVGRGSYGYTF.

The chain recombines TRBV27 with TRBJ2-5; D unresolved. Germline CDR1 reads MNHEY; CDR2 reads SMNVEV (reference sequence). CDR3 length: 11 residues. Trimming removed 4 bases at V and 3 bases at J, with 3 bases between. CDR3 sequence: CASSSKETQYF. CDR3 DNA sequence: TGTGCCAGCAGTTCCAAAGAGACCCAGTACTTC.

V and J are TRBV4-1 and TRBJ1-2, with D unclear. V gave up 1 base and J gave up 1 base, with 13 bases separating them. This CDR3 is built from 16 residues. Germline V gene data show CDR1 as MGHRA and CDR2 as YSYEKL. The CDR3 DNA reads TGCGCCAGCAGCCAAGTACGGAAGCGAGATAACTATGGCTACACCTTC. It codes for CASSQVRKRDNYGYTF.

The gene calls are TRBV5-5 and TRBJ2-5; 9 nucleotides match TRBD2. Germline CDR1 and CDR2: SGHKS and YYEKEE (reference sequence). The CDR3 has 16 residues. Trimming at V came to 5 bases and at J to 2 bases, leaving 10 bases not matched to a gene. The CDR3 reads CASSAGTSWWQETQYF. The CDR3 DNA is TGTGCCAGCAGTGCCGGGACTAGCTGGTGGCAAGAGACCCAGTACTTC.

This clone was detected only once. This chain connects TRBV4-1 to TRBJ2-1, with a possible D match to TRBD1 (6 bases). CDR1 and CDR2 (germline): MGHRA, YSYEKL. The CDR3 is 15 amino acids. The V end was cut by 1 base, the J end by 3 bases, with 10 bases between. The CDR3 reads CASSQGTGFYNEQFF. CDR3 coding DNA: TGCGCCAGCAGCCAAGGCACAGGGTTCTACAATGAGCAGTTCTTC.

The count of this clone is one. The chain uses TRBV11-1 and TRBJ2-5; TRBD1 matches 11 bases. CDR3 length equals 15 residues. In germline, CDR1 is SGHAT, CDR2 FQDESV (reference sequence). V shed 7 bases, J shed 4 bases, and the junction held 8 bases outside the gene matches. This CDR3 reads CASTLGTGGPETQYF. The CDR3 DNA sequence: TGTGCCAGCACCCTCGGGACAGGGGGGCCAGAGACCCAGTACTTC. The complete variable domain, with remaining parts taken from reference TRBV11-1 and TRBJ2-5, reads EAEVAQSPRYKITEKSQAVAFWCDPISGHATLYWYRQILGQGPELLVQFQDESVVDDSQLPKDRFSAERLKGVDSTLKIQPAELGDSAMYLCASTLGTGGPETQYFGPGTRLLVL.

The chain couples TRBV3-1 (or the pseudogene TRBV3-2) to TRBJ1-3, with D possibly matching TRBD1 (6 bases). Per germline, CDR1 LGHDT and CDR2 YNNKEL (reference sequence). V was clipped by 6 bases and J by 4 bases, with 13 bases between them. The CDR3 has 14 residues. CDR3 amino acids: CASSLGGFGNTIYF. In nucleotides, the CDR3 is TGTGCCAGCAGTCTAGGGGGTTTCGGAAACACCATATATTTT.

This sequence joins TRBV9 and TRBJ1-4; TRBD1 is a possible D gene (5 bases). Germline assignment: CDR1 SGDLS and CDR2 YYNGEE. There are 14 residues in the CDR3. Trimming removed 1 base at V and 5 bases at J, with 9 bases between. CDR3 sequence reads: CASSVQGLNEKLFF. CDR3 in DNA: TGTGCCAGCAGCGTACAGGGTCTGAATGAAAAACTGTTTTTT.

The V and J genes are TRBV5-1 and TRBJ2-5; maybe TRBD1 (5 bases). CDR3 length equals 14 residues. Trimming took 5 bases from V and 2 from J, leaving 13 bases between them. CDR1 is SGHRS, CDR2 YFSETQ, per germline. CDR3 DNA sequence: TGCGCCAGCAGGACCGCTACAGGACAAGAGACCCAGTACTTC. As protein: CASRTATGQETQYF.

A remark on this clone: Other DNA sequences of this sample code for an identical CDR3. The DNA of the CDR3 is TGCGCCAGCAGCTTGGCCGGGGGAGATAGCAATCAGCCCCAGCATTTT. Translated: CASSLAGGDSNQPQHF. The chain joins TRBV5-1 to TRBJ1-5; tentative D call: TRBD1 (5 bases). The V and J ends lost 0 bases and 0 bases respectively, with 10 bases between them. The length of the CDR3 is 16 residues. Germline V gene sequence: CDR1 SGHRS, CDR2 YFSETQ.

The gene calls are TRBV5-1 and TRBJ1-4, with D unclear. The germline V gene encodes CDR1 SGHRS and CDR2 YFSETQ. The CDR3 runs to 15 residues. V lost 4 bases and J 8 bases, leaving 18 bases between the germline ends. CDR3 loop: CASSPAGSNLEKLFF. The CDR3 DNA reads TGCGCCAGCAGCCCGGCGGGGAGTAATCTCGAAAAACTGTTTTTT.

The CDR3 coding sequence is TGCGCCAGCAGCAACACCGGGACTGAGAATTCACCCCTCCACTTT. This codes for CASSNTGTENSPLHF. V is TRBV5-1 and J is TRBJ1-6, with D perhaps TRBD1 (5 bases). The CDR3 has 15 residues. V lost 4 bases and J lost 7, with 15 bases in between. Germline V lookup: CDR1 SGHRS, CDR2 YFSETQ.

This clone has only one observation. The chain uses TRBV7-9 and TRBJ1-2, with 8 bases aligning to TRBD1. V lost 5 bases and J lost 8; bases outside the gene matches: 10. This CDR3 is built from 14 residues. The germline V gene has CDR1 SEHNR and CDR2 FQNEAQ (reference sequence). DNA of the CDR3: TGTGCCAGCAGCGGACAGGGTAAAGTGAAAGGCTACACCTTC. Translating it yields CASSGQGKVKGYTF.

The gene calls are TRBV20-1 and TRBJ2-5; D unclear. The CDR3 has 13 amino acids. The germline V gene encodes CDR1 DFQATT and CDR2 SNEGSKA (reference sequence). Trimming left V 6 bases short and J 5 bases short, with 16 bases between. CDR3 coding DNA: TGCAGTGCCAGTACCCGGTTGATGGAGACCCAGTACTTC. It is translated as CSASTRLMETQYF.

The chain has TRBV30 and TRBJ2-1; no clear D gene. This CDR3 contains 14 residues. Trimming removed 4 bases from V and 3 bases from J, with 13 bases in between. Per germline, CDR1 GTSNPN and CDR2 SVGIG (reference sequence). CDR3 region: CAWMAQNYYNEQFF. The CDR3 nucleotides are TGTGCCTGGATGGCCCAAAATTACTACAATGAGCAGTTCTTC. The entire variable domain, with the rest obtained from reference TRBV30 and TRBJ2-1, is as follows: SQTIHQWPATLVQPVGSPLSLECTVEGTSNPNLYWYRQAAGRGLQLLFYSVGIGQISSEVPQNLSASRPQDRQFILSSKKLLLSDSGFYLCAWMAQNYYNEQFFGPGTRLTVL.

The DNA of the CDR3 is TGTGCCAGCAGACCTAGCGGGAGACCCTACAATGAGCAGTTCTTC. This gives the protein CASRPSGRPYNEQFF. The chain recombines TRBV7-9 with TRBJ2-1, with TRBD2 matching over 10 bases. V trimming: 6 bases; J trimming: 2 bases; junction bases outside the gene matches: 4. The CDR3 extends over 15 amino acids. Germline values: CDR1 SEHNR, CDR2 FQNEAQ (reference sequence).

The chain links TRBV28 to TRBJ1-5; 12 bases fit TRBD1. J gave up 7 bases and V 3 bases, and 4 bases lay outside the gene matches. This CDR3 has 15 amino acids. Germline lookup yields CDR1 MDHEN and CDR2 SYDVKM. The CDR3 region is CASSFGTGGRQPQHF. CDR3 DNA sequence: TGTGCCAGCAGTTTTGGGACAGGGGGCAGACAGCCCCAGCATTTT.

This chain's CDR3 is CASSLGGTGGYGYTF. The CDR3 DNA is TGCGCCAGCAGCTTGGGAGGGACAGGAGGCTATGGCTACACCTTC. The chain combines TRBV5-1 with TRBJ1-2; 8 bases match TRBD1. Germline CDR1 and CDR2: SGHRS and YFSETQ. The trim removed 0 bases at V and 4 bases at J, leaving 5 bases unmatched. The CDR3 totals 15 residues.

The rearrangement links TRBV5-6 to TRBJ2-5, with 7 bases aligning to TRBD2. The CDR3 runs to 15 residues. J was trimmed by 4 bases and V by 1 base; bases with no gene match: 7. The germline V gene has CDR1 SGHDT and CDR2 YYEEEE. The CDR3 DNA reads TGTGCCAGCAGCTTGAAAGGACTAGGCCTAGAGACCCAGTACTTC. Residues: CASSLKGLGLETQYF.

This chain links TRBV24-1 with TRBJ1-2; 7 positions match TRBD1. The ends lost 1 base at V and 3 bases at J; junction bases unmatched: 1. CDR3 length: 14 residues. The germline CDR1 and CDR2 sequences are KGHDR and SFDVKD. The CDR3 DNA follows: TGTGCCACCAGTGATTTTGGGACAGACTATGGCTACACCTTC. Its protein is CATSDFGTDYGYTF.

The chain uses TRBV6-2 or TRBV6-3 and TRBJ1-2, with TRBD1 matching over 7 bases. Germline V gene data show CDR1 as MNHEY and CDR2 as SVGEGT. The CDR3 is 16 amino acids. J gave up 0 bases and V 6 bases, and 10 bases lay outside the gene matches. CDR3 sequence reads: CASSLGQRISNYGYTF. In DNA form, the CDR3 reads TGTGCCAGCAGCCTGGGACAGCGAATCTCTAACTATGGCTACACCTTC.

As for this clone: Other DNA sequences from this sample encode an identical CDR3 as well. CDR3 loop: CASSPRSDTQYF. CDR3 coding DNA: TGTGCCAGCTCACCGAGGTCAGATACGCAGTATTTT. J is TRBJ2-3 and V is TRBV18; D remains ambiguous. V lost 3 bases and J lost 4, with 5 bases in between. CDR1 and CDR2 (germline): KGHSH, LQKENI. The CDR3 has 12 residues.

This clone was picked up one time. The rearrangement joins TRBV20-1 to TRBJ2-5; 11 nucleotides match TRBD2. V shed 3 bases and J 5 bases; nucleotides not matched to a gene: 11. The germline gives CDR1 DFQATT, CDR2 SNEGSKA (reference sequence). This CDR3 has 16 residues. The DNA of the CDR3 is TGCAGTGCTAGTACTAGCGGGGGACGGGGACGGGAGACCCAGTACTTC. Translation gives CSASTSGGRGRETQYF.

The chain recombines TRBV5-1 with TRBJ1-4; D is perhaps TRBD1 (5 bases). This CDR3 is built from 14 residues. Germline V CDR1 and CDR2: SGHRS, YFSETQ. V lost 3 bases to trimming and J lost 0 bases, with 6 bases between them. CDR3 sequence: CASSWTSTNEKLFF. CDR3 coding DNA: TGCGCCAGCAGCTGGACATCAACTAATGAAAAACTGTTTTTT.